This T cell receptor (beta chain) was identified during a study of T-cell reconstitution after alpha-beta-depleted transplantation in children. Whole-study results and caveats: One year post-transplant, T-cell counts and diversity were largely derived from T cells produced anew. Two months or so post-transplant, alpha-beta T cells reportedly derived from several hundred expanded graft clones.

This clonotype was detected only a few times. Its specificity is unknown. CDR1 and CDR2 (germline): SGHTA, FQGTGA. This CDR3 has 15 amino acids. Unmatched junction bases numbered 9, after V lost 6 bases and J lost 3 bases. Construction of the TCRbeta library involved unique molecular identifiers. TCRdb itself ran the PCR reads through MiXCR, one entry per CDR3 protein. The sample includes about 470,000 distinct CDR3 sequences, around two fifths of them seen just once. The TCR sequence derives from a girl aged 2 to 9 with aplastic anemia, due to receive a stem cell transplant. The source was PBMCs, collected before TCRalphabeta/CD19-depleted stem cell transplant. The chain carries TRBV7-3 and TRBJ2-7, with 9 bases aligning to TRBD1. The CDR3: CASSSPRDRVYEQYF. The DNA for the CDR3 is TGTGCCAGCAGTTCTCCTAGGGACAGGGTCTACGAGCAGTACTTC.